Sequencing of this T cell receptor beta chain was carried out in a study of CD8 T cells in ankylosing spondylitis. Study conclusions and caveats: As reported, disease-linked clones showed significant enrichment in matched ankylosing spondylitis synovial fluid.

V lost 2 bases to trimming and J lost 5 bases, with 14 bases between them. Germline CDR1 SNHLY, CDR2 FYNNEI. The CDR3 has 15 residues. As to this clonotype: Its specificity is not known.

With molecular barcodes, quantitative 5'-RACE was used to make the TCR beta libraries. MiXCR was run by TCRdb on the 5' RACE reads, yielding one entry per CDR3 protein. The table records 250,000 to 350,000 distinct CDR3 sequences, 20% of them present only once. The chain has TRBV2 and TRBJ2-3; D might be TRBD1 (5 bases). Sample: blood, either unsorted or a sorted T cell fraction (not recorded which). This clonotype was sampled from a male donor with ankylosing spondylitis or in good health (not recorded which). CDR3: CASSERHIRVDTQYF. Here the CDR3 DNA reads TGTGCCAGCAGTGAACGTCACATCAGGGTAGATACGCAGTATTTT.